Described below is a single T cell receptor beta chain sequence and its context. The antigen is unknown. The template, about 510 ng total RNA, yielded TCR beta cDNA made with a constant-region primer. Libraries for TCR beta were built through three nested multiplex PCR rounds, which together made up a slightly modified ARM-PCR procedure. TCRdb recomputed calls from the multiplex PCR reads with MiXCR, one row per CDR3 protein. This sample has about 310,000 distinct CDR3 sequences, with 50% to 75% found just once. The data were taken from a study of tumor-infiltrating lymphocytes in primary liver carcinoma. Overall study: The study enrolled male and female patients aged 30 to 69 years.

Both blood RNA, taken from unsorted whole blood, and germline DNA were extracted. Study-wide findings and caveats: Tumor-adjacent and tumor-blood pairs showed less overlap than tumor region pairs. The difference in top-250-clone fraction between tumors and blood was significant, favoring tumors (p = 0.039).

Sequencing was carried out using peripheral blood. The TCR originated in a woman between 25 and 40 years old with primary liver carcinoma and hepatitis B virus infection.

In DNA, the CDR3 is TGTGCCGGCAAGGGCACGATGAACACTGAAGCTTTCTTT. This translates into CAGKGTMNTEAFF. This chain joins TRBV6-1 and TRBJ1-1; D remains unclear. Germline values: CDR1 MNHNS, CDR2 SASEGT. This CDR3 region has 13 residues. V was shortened by 11 bases and J by 0 bases, with 13 bases between the two germline ends.